These T cell receptor beta chains were read from a single sample in a study of blood T cell repertoires in COVID-19. This table comes from immunoSEQ multiplex PCR, and its TCRdb copy is limited to in-frame clones, with some not included. The sample yields more than 85,000 clones, around 90% seen once. The material sequenced was peripheral blood. These receptors were obtained from a human donor in a cohort sampled during active COVID-19. Each CDR3 is given with its conserved first and last residue. The order of the fields is J gene, clone size, V gene, D gene, CDR3 DNA, CDR3 protein. A D gene is named only where the DNA matches it firmly. The size field is filled for only some rows; it gives once, few, many or a size class.

J: TRBJ1-4; size: NA; V: TRBV19; D: NA; DNA: TGTGCCAGTAGTATTGGGACACCAGAAAAACTGTTTTTT; CDR3: CASSIGTPEKLFF
J: TRBJ1-1; size: NA; V: TRBV28; D: NA; DNA: TGTGCCAGCAGTTTATGGGCGGGGAGGAACACTGAAGCTTTCTTT; CDR3: CASSLWAGRNTEAFF
J: TRBJ1-2; size: NA; V: TRBV3-1/TRBV3-2; D: NA; DNA: TGTGCCAGCAGCCAAGCCCCCGGATGGGGGCTTCTCGGCTACACCTTC; CDR3: CASSQAPGWGLLGYTF
J: TRBJ1-4; size: NA; V: TRBV7-9; D: NA; DNA: TGTGCCAGCAGCTATAACAGGAAAACTAATGAAAAACTGTTTTTT; CDR3: CASSYNRKTNEKLFF
J: TRBJ2-2; size: NA; V: TRBV7-3; D: TRBD2; DNA: TGTGCCAGCAGCTTAGGCGGGGGCACCGGGGAGCTGTTTTTT; CDR3: CASSLGGGTGELFF
J: TRBJ1-5; size: NA; V: TRBV7-8; D: NA; DNA: TGTGCCAGCAGCTTCAGGGTCGAACAGCCCCAGCATTTT; CDR3: CASSFRVEQPQHF
J: TRBJ2-7; size: NA; V: TRBV10-3; D: TRBD1; DNA: TGTGCCAGCGATCCGGGACAGCTCCACTACGAGCAGTACTTC; CDR3: CASDPGQLHYEQYF
J: TRBJ2-7; size: NA; V: TRBV3-1/TRBV3-2; D: TRBD2; DNA: TGTGCCAGCAGGGCAGCGGGGGGCCGCGAGCAGTACTTC; CDR3: CASRAAGGREQYF
J: TRBJ2-1; size: NA; V: TRBV4-2; D: NA; DNA: TGTGCCAGCAGCAAGCTTGGCGGAACCTACAATGAGCAGTTCTTC; CDR3: CASSKLGGTYNEQFF
J: TRBJ2-7; size: NA; V: TRBV28; D: NA; DNA: TGTGCCAGCAGTGCTGCCACCAGGGTCTCCTACGAGCAGTACTTC; CDR3: CASSAATRVSYEQYF
J: TRBJ2-1; size: NA; V: TRBV4-1; D: NA; DNA: TGCGCCAGCAGCCAAGATCCCGCGTCGGCCTACAATGAGCAGTTCTTC; CDR3: CASSQDPASAYNEQFF
J: TRBJ2-1; size: NA; V: TRBV4-2; D: TRBD2; DNA: TGTGCCAGCAGCCTGCAGCTAGCGGGAGGGGACAATGAGCAGTTCTTC; CDR3: CASSLQLAGGDNEQFF
J: TRBJ2-5; size: NA; V: TRBV5-1; D: NA; DNA: TGCGCCAGCAGCTTCTCGGGCGCGGGGGAGACCCAGTACTTC; CDR3: CASSFSGAGETQYF
J: TRBJ2-7; size: NA; V: TRBV10-2; D: TRBD2; DNA: TGCGCCAGCAGTGATACAGCGGGAGGATCTTACGAGCAGTACTTC; CDR3: CASSDTAGGSYEQYF
J: TRBJ1-6; size: NA; V: TRBV15; D: NA; DNA: TGTGCCACCAGCAGAGACTTTTTTTCACCCCTCCACTTT; CDR3: CATSRDFFSPLHF
J: TRBJ2-3; size: once; V: TRBV2; D: TRBD1; DNA: TGTGCCAGCAGTACCGGGACAGGGAGCACAGATACGCAGTATTTT; CDR3: CASSTGTGSTDTQYF
J: TRBJ1-2; size: NA; V: TRBV29-1; D: NA; DNA: TGCAGCGTTGATTTGGGGCTAGGGTATGGCTACACCTTC; CDR3: CSVDLGLGYGYTF
J: TRBJ2-1; size: NA; V: TRBV27; D: NA; DNA: TGTGCCAGCAGCCGCCCCTTTAGCGTCGGTGAGCAGTTCTTC; CDR3: CASSRPFSVGEQFF
J: TRBJ2-1; size: NA; V: TRBV28; D: NA; DNA: TGTGCCAGCAGTTTCGCGGGACCAACCTACAATGAGCAGTTCTTC; CDR3: CASSFAGPTYNEQFF
J: TRBJ2-3; size: NA; V: TRBV5-1; D: NA; DNA: TGCGCCAGCAGTTCCGGGACTAGCACAGATACGCAGTATTTT; CDR3: CASSSGTSTDTQYF